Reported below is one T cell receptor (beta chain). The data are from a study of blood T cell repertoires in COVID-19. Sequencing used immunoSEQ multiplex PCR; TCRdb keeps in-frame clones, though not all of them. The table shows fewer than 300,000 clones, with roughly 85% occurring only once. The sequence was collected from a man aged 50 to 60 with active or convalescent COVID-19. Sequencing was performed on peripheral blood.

In DNA, the CDR3 is TGCAGTCCAGCGGCGAGAGAGACCCAGTACTTC. Encoded protein: CSPAARETQYF. V usage is TRBV20-1 and J usage is TRBJ2-5, with D perhaps TRBD2 (5 bases). The V end was cut by 8 bases, the J end by 4 bases, with 11 bases between. CDR3 length: 11 amino acids. Germline-derived CDR1 and CDR2 are DFQATT and SNEGSKA (reference sequence).